Below, 2 T cell receptor beta chains from the same sample are listed, as sequenced in a study of identical twins. TCRdb passed the 5' RACE reads through MiXCR, listing each CDR3 protein once. The table has about 520,000 distinct CDR3 sequences, roughly 21% seen once; the top ten hold around 1%. These data also formed part of another study, on T cells expressing NK-cell markers.

The sample taken for sequencing was CD4+ T cells sorted from blood. Receptor source: a woman aged 18-30 years in good health.

The rearrangement joins TRBV20-1 to TRBJ2-1; no clear D gene. Per germline, CDR1 DFQATT and CDR2 SNEGSKA (reference sequence). This CDR3 is 13 amino acids long. Trimming removed 1 base at V and 8 bases at J, with 12 bases between. The CDR3 here is CSARVGPGYEQFF. The CDR3 nucleotides read TGCAGTGCTAGAGTGGGCCCTGGGTATGAGCAGTTCTTC.

This clonotype was seen repeatedly, ten times or more. This sequence joins TRBV6-1 and TRBJ2-1, with D perhaps TRBD1 or TRBD2 (6 bases each). CDR1 is MNHNS and CDR2 is SASEGT in the germline V gene. V lost 5 bases to trimming and J lost 12 bases, with 20 bases between them. The CDR3 totals 14 residues. In DNA, the CDR3 is TGTGCCAGCAGTAGGGGGACTTCATATCCAGGGCAGTTCTTC. It codes for CASSRGTSYPGQFF.